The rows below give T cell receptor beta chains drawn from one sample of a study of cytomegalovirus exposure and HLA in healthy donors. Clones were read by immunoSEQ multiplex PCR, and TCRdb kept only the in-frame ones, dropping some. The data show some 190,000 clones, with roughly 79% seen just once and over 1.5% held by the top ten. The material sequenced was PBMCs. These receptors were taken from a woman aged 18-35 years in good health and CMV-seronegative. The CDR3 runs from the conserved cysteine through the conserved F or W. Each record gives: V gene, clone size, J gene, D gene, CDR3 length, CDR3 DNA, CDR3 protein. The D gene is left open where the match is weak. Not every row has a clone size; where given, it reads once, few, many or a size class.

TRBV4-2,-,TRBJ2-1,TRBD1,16,TGTGCCAGCAGCCAAATGTGGGACAGGGGAGGGATTGGGCAGTTCTTC,CASSQMWDRGGIGQFF
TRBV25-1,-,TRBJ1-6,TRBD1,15,TGTGCCAGCAGTGCCTCCGGGACAGGGGGTTCACCCCTCCACTTT,CASSASGTGGSPLHF
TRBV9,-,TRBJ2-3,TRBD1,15,TGTGCCAGCAGCGTCGGACAGGGCATTTCAGATACGCAGTATTTT,CASSVGQGISDTQYF
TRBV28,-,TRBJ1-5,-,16,TGTGCCAGCAGCGCAAGCCCCTCCAGGGGCAATCAGCCCCAGCATTTT,CASSASPSRGNQPQHF
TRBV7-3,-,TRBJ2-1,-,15,TGTGCCAGCAGCCGAGGGGGGGCCCTAATCAATGAGCAGTTCTTC,CASSRGGALINEQFF
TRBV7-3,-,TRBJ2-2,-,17,TGTGCCAGCAGCTGGACCCCGAAACAGGGAAGGACCGGGGAGCTGTTTTTT,CASSWTPKQGRTGELFF
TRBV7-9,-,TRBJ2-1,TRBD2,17,TGTTCCAGCAGCCTCATCGGGGGGGGAAGTATTTTTGATGAGCAGTTCTTC,CSSSLIGGGSIFDEQFF
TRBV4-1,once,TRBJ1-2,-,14,TGCGCCAGCAGCCAAGACAGGGGAAGCTATGGCTACACCTTC,CASSQDRGSYGYTF
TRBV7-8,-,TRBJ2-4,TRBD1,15,TGTGCCAGCAGCTCCCGGGACAGGGCGGGAAACATTCAGTACTTC,CASSSRDRAGNIQYF
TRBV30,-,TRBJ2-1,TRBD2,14,TGTGCCTCCCAGAGCGGGAGCTCCTACAATGAGCAGTTCTTC,CASQSGSSYNEQFF
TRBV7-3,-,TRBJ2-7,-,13,TGTGCCAGCGCCTCCGGGGTTGAAAACGAGCAGTACTTC,CASASGVENEQYF
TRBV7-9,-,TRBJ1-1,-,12,TGTGCCAGCAGCTTAGATACGCGGGCGGCTTTCTTT,CASSLDTRAAFF
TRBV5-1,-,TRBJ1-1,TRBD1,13,TGCGCCAGCAACGGACAGGGTGGTACTGAAGCTTTCTTT,CASNGQGGTEAFF
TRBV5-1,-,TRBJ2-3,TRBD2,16,TGCGCCAGCAGCTTCAGGTTCCTAGCGGGGTCAGATACGCAGTATTTT,CASSFRFLAGSDTQYF
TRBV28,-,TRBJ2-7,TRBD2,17,TGTGCCAGCAGTTTAAAAACGGGACTAGCGGGCTCGTACGAGCAGTACTTC,CASSLKTGLAGSYEQYF
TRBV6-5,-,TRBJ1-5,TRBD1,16,TGTGCCAGCAGTTTTTCCCGAGGGACAGGCAATCAGCCCCAGCATTTT,CASSFSRGTGNQPQHF
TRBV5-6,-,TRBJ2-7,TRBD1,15,TGTGCCAGCAGCCTCCGACAGGGCCCTTCCTACGAGCAGTACTTC,CASSLRQGPSYEQYF
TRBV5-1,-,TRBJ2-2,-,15,TGCGCCAGCATTAACACCGGGACGAACACCGGGGAGCTGTTTTTT,CASINTGTNTGELFF
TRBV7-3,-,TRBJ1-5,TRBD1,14,TGTGCCAGCAGCCGGACAGGGGGCTATCAGCCCCAGCATTTT,CASSRTGGYQPQHF
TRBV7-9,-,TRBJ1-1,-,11,TGTTCCAGCAGCCCTGGGACAGAAGCTTTCTTT,CSSSPGTEAFF
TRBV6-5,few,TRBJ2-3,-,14,TGTGCCAGCAGTGACAGGTATAGCACAGATACGCAGTATTTT,CASSDRYSTDTQYF
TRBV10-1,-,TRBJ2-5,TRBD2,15,TGCGCCAGCAGTGAGACTAGCGGGGGAAAAGAGACCCAGTACTTC,CASSETSGGKETQYF
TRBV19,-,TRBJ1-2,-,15,TGTGCCAGTAGTATGGGAGGTACTGAAAACTATGGCTACACCTTC,CASSMGGTENYGYTF
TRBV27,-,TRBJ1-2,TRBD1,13,TGTGCCAGCAGTCCAACAGGGGGCGATGGCTACACCTTC,CASSPTGGDGYTF
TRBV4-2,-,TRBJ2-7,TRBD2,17,TGTGCCAGCAGCCATGGCCTACTAGCGGGAGGGCGAAACGAGCAGTACTTC,CASSHGLLAGGRNEQYF
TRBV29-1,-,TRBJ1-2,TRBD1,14,TGCAGCGTTGCCGTACAGGGGAGCAGAAGTGGCTACACCTTC,CSVAVQGSRSGYTF
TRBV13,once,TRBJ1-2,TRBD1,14,TGTGCCAGCAGCTTGGGACAGCGCCTCCTGGGCTACACCTTC,CASSLGQRLLGYTF
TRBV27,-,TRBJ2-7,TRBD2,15,TGTGCCAGCAGTTTATTAGCGGGAGGTACTCGGGAGCAGTACTTC,CASSLLAGGTREQYF
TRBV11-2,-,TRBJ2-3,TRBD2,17,TGTGCCAGCAGCTTAGATACGAGCGGGGGGATTCCAGATACGCAGTATTTT,CASSLDTSGGIPDTQYF
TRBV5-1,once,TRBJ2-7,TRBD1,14,TGCGCCAGCAGCTTGGGACAGGGGAGATACGAGCAGTACTTC,CASSLGQGRYEQYF
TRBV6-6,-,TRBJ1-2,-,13,TGTGCCAGCAGTCCGAGCGGAAACTATGGCTACACCTTC,CASSPSGNYGYTF
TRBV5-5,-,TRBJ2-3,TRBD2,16,TGTGCCAGCGGAACGACTAGCGGGCTTAGCACAGATACGCAGTATTTT,CASGTTSGLSTDTQYF
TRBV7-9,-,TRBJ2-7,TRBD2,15,TGTGCCAGCAGCTTAACTAGCGGGGGGACCTACGAGCAGTACTTC,CASSLTSGGTYEQYF
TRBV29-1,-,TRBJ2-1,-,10,TGCAGCGCACTCTACAATGAGCAGTTCTTC,CSALYNEQFF
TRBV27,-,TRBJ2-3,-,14,TGTGCCAGCAAACGAGGAGGCCGCACAGATACGCAGTATTTT,CASKRGGRTDTQYF
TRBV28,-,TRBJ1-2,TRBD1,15,TGTGCCAGCAGTTTAGGGACAGGGAGGGTGGGTGGCTACACCTTC,CASSLGTGRVGGYTF
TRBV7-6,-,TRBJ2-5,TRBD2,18,TGTGCCAGCAGCTTTAGCACTAGCGGGAGGAGGTCGGGAGAGACCCAGTACTTC,CASSFSTSGRRSGETQYF
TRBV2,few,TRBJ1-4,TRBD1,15,TGTGCCAGCAAAAGAAAGGGGCAGGGGGGCGAAAAACTGTTTTTT,CASKRKGQGGEKLFF
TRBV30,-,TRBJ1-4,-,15,TGTGCCTGGAGGGATCCAGGGGCAACTAATGAAAAACTGTTTTTT,CAWRDPGATNEKLFF
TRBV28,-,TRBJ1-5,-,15,TGTGCCAGCAGTGGGGGGGTCCTAGCAGGGCAGCCCCAGCATTTT,CASSGGVLAGQPQHF
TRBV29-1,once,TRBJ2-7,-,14,TGCAGCGTTGGTCTCCGGGAAGCGGGCCACGAGCAGTACTTC,CSVGLREAGHEQYF
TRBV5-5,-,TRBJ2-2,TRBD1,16,TGTGCCAGCAGCTTGGACGACAGGGGGCTCGCCGGGGAGCTGTTTTTT,CASSLDDRGLAGELFF
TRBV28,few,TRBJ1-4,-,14,TGTGCCAGCAGCTCCGGGGGTTTCAATGAAAAACTGTTTTTT,CASSSGGFNEKLFF
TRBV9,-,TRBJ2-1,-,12,TGTGCCAGCAGCGTAGATAGCAATGAGCAGTTCTTC,CASSVDSNEQFF
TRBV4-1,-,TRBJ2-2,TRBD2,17,TGCGCCAGCAGCCAAGGCTGGGGGGGGACCAACACCGGGGAGCTGTTTTTT,CASSQGWGGTNTGELFF
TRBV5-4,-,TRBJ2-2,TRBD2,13,TGTGCCAGCAGCTCACTAGCGCAAGGGGAGCTGTTTTTT,CASSSLAQGELFF
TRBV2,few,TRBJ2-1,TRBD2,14,TGTGCCAGCTACCTAGCGGGGGGGCCGGATGAGCAGTTCTTC,CASYLAGGPDEQFF